This T cell receptor beta chain emerged from a study of shared clonotypes between healthy human individuals. As for the study in general: The people who gave samples were two women and a few men aged 18 to 49. Three plates were used per donor for CD4 naive, three for CD4 memory, two for CD8 naive and one for CD8 memory.

Comments on this clone: The antigen remains undetermined.

The V and J ends lost 2 bases and 6 bases respectively, with 17 bases between them. The CDR3 length is 16 residues. CDR1 and CDR2 (germline): MDHEN, SYDVKM. Study findings and constraints: Several donors showed sharing of about 4.7% of naive CD4 clonotypes.

At deep level, the assay was performed. Produced via immunoSEQ multiplex PCR; TCRdb's table is partial and in-frame only. The table records approximately 1,000,000 clones, roughly 80% of them present only once. The TCR originated in a man between 18 and 35 years old in good health. Some clones in this sample may be carry-over from other donors' samples. V and J are TRBV28 and TRBJ1-5; D uncertain. The sequencing input was memory CD4+ T cells from PBMCs. Subset denoted: CD45RA-negative fraction. The CDR3 sequence: CASSLIERRSAQPQHF. CDR3 coding DNA: TGTGCCAGCAGTTTAATTGAGAGGAGGTCCGCTCAGCCCCAGCATTTT.